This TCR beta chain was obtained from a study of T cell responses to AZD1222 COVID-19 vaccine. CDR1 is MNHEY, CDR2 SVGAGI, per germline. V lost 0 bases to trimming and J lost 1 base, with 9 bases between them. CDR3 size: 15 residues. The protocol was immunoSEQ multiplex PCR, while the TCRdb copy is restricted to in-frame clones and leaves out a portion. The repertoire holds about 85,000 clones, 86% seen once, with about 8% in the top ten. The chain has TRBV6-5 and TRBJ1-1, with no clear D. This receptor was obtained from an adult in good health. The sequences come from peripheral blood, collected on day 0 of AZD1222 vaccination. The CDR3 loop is CASSYSVGPNTEAFF. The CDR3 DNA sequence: TGTGCCAGCAGTTACTCGGTAGGGCCGAACACTGAAGCTTTCTTT.